This T cell receptor beta chain derives from a study of cytomegalovirus exposure and HLA in healthy donors. Regarding the study as a whole: Reportedly, TCR beta sequences accurately predicted HLA-A and HLA-B alleles in most subjects. HLA alleles showed associations with roughly 17,000 TCR beta sequences in a later analysis, at a 0.05 false discovery rate. Cytomegalovirus status, reportedly, was diagnosed with high specificity and sensitivity by the classifier. Trimming of TCR beta V- and J-genes showed a link, identified in a later analysis, to a missense DCLRE1C variant.

Use of 60 Vbeta and 13 Jbeta primers characterized the PCR. The method was immunoSEQ multiplex PCR; TCRdb's version includes in-frame clones alone and lacks a portion of them. The sample records 120,000 or so clones, roughly 78% being singletons. About this clone itself: Its antigen is still unknown.

Germline CDR1 MNHEY, CDR2 SVGAGI. Trimming cost V 6 bases and J 2 bases, with 17 bases left between them. This CDR3 has 15 residues. The rearrangement joins TRBV6-5 to TRBJ2-7, with D possibly TRBD1 on 6 matching bases. Material: PBMCs. The sequence derives from a woman aged 40 to 50 in good health and CMV-seronegative. The CDR3 DNA sequence: TGTGCCAGCAGCCCCGGGACACCTACACCCTACGAGCAGTACTTC. The encoded protein is CASSPGTPTPYEQYF.